A selection of T cell receptor beta chains follows, all from one sample in a study of human T cells and chemical hapten exposure. TCRdb independently ran MiXCR on the RACE reads; one entry per CDR3 protein. The sample records some 340,000 distinct CDR3 sequences, under 9% being singletons. The sequences come from whole blood, collected in connection with sensitization to the hapten diphenylcyclopropenone (DPC). The receptor set was obtained from a woman younger than 35 with alopecia areata. Some clones in this sample may be carry-over from other donors' samples. Both conserved end residues are part of each CDR3. Each record gives: J gene, clone size, D gene, V gene, CDR3 protein, CDR3 DNA. A D gene is named only where the DNA matches it firmly. The size of a clone is reported for some rows only, either as once, few or many, or as a class for expanded clones.

>TRBJ1-1|.|.|TRBV27
CASSLNANMNTEAFF
TGTGCCAGCAGTTTAAACGCAAACATGAACACTGAAGCTTTCTTT
>TRBJ2-3|many|.|TRBV29-1
CSVEAGDTQYF
TGCAGCGTTGAGGCGGGGGATACGCAGTATTTT
>TRBJ1-2|many|.|TRBV5-1
CASRIGPGNENYGYTF
TGCGCCAGCAGAATAGGTCCCGGGAATGAAAACTATGGCTACACCTTC
>TRBJ1-6|few|TRBD1|TRBV11-2
CASNNWDRANSPLHF
TGTGCCAGCAATAACTGGGACAGGGCTAATTCACCCCTCCACTTT
>TRBJ1-5|few|.|TRBV5-5
CASSFTQDQPQHF
TGTGCCAGCAGCTTTACACAAGATCAGCCCCAGCATTTT
>TRBJ2-6|many|TRBD2|TRBV12-3/TRBV12-4
CASSLALIRGAGANVLTF
TGTGCCAGCAGTTTAGCCTTAATTCGGGGGGCTGGGGCCAACGTCCTGACTTTC
>TRBJ2-2|.|.|TRBV6-4
CASSPTDLNTGELFF
TGTGCCAGCAGCCCGACGGATCTCAACACCGGGGAGCTGTTTTTT
>TRBJ1-2|many|.|TRBV2
CASSERGRENGYTF
TGTGCCAGCAGTGAACGGGGCAGGGAGAACGGCTACACCTTC
>TRBJ2-3|many|.|TRBV24-1
CATSDPSTDTQYF
TGTGCCACCAGTGATCCTAGCACAGATACGCAGTATTTT
>TRBJ2-7|.|.|TRBV7-6
CASSLDGWRKYF
TGTGCCAGCAGCCTCGATGGGTGGCGAAAGTACTTC
>TRBJ2-3|few|.|TRBV11-1
CASSSNRESTDTQYF
TGTGCCAGCAGCTCGAACAGAGAAAGCACAGATACGCAGTATTTT
>TRBJ1-1|.|.|TRBV7-6
CASSLEGGSTEAFF
TGTGCCAGCAGCTTAGAAGGGGGAAGCACTGAAGCTTTCTTT
>TRBJ2-6|few|.|TRBV28
CASSLLLVLENSGANVLTF
TGTGCCAGCAGTTTATTGTTGGTTTTGGAAAACTCTGGGGCCAACGTCCTGACTTTC
>TRBJ1-1|.|.|TRBV2
CASSEGRIPEAFF
TGTGCCAGCAGTGAAGGCAGGATTCCTGAAGCTTTCTTT
>TRBJ1-2|few|.|TRBV6-2/TRBV6-3
CASSYSTESHGYTF
TGTGCCAGCAGTTACTCGACCGAGTCCCATGGCTACACCTTC
>TRBJ2-1|many|TRBD1|TRBV27
CASSFVGQVNNEQFF
TGTGCCAGCAGTTTTGTGGGACAGGTAAACAATGAGCAGTTCTTC
>TRBJ2-7|.|.|TRBV3-1
CASSPSAAYEQYF
TGTGCCAGCAGCCCATCTGCGGCCTACGAGCAGTACTTC
>TRBJ2-3|many|TRBD2|TRBV9
CASSEFWTSGGTDTQYF
TGTGCCAGCAGTGAGTTCTGGACTAGCGGGGGCACAGATACGCAGTATTTT
>TRBJ2-5|few|.|TRBV3-1
CASSQDLGTPTQYF
TGTGCCAGCAGCCAAGATCTTGGGACACCGACCCAGTACTTC
>TRBJ2-1|few|.|TRBV3-1
CASSQEAYFNEQFF
TGTGCCAGCAGCCAAGAGGCTTATTTTAATGAGCAGTTCTTC
>TRBJ1-1|few|.|TRBV3-1
CASSQEHNTEAFF
TGTGCCAGCAGCCAAGAGCACAACACTGAAGCTTTCTTT
>TRBJ2-5|few|.|TRBV14
CASSQETFGRETQYF
TGTGCCAGCAGCCAAGAAACCTTTGGGCGGGAGACCCAGTACTTC
>TRBJ1-1|few|.|TRBV5-1
CASSLQVGVGDGTEAFF
TGCGCCAGCAGCTTGCAGGTGGGAGTCGGTGATGGCACTGAAGCTTTCTTT
>TRBJ1-1|.|TRBD1|TRBV12-3/TRBV12-4
CASTRDRLHTEAFF
TGTGCCAGCACCAGGGACAGGCTCCACACTGAAGCTTTCTTT
>TRBJ1-2|.|.|TRBV12-3/TRBV12-4
CASSLVLDGGPYGYTF
TGTGCCAGCAGTTTAGTACTCGACGGGGGTCCCTATGGCTACACCTTC
>TRBJ1-1|few|.|TRBV11-3
CASSWDNAAFF
TGTGCCAGCAGCTGGGACAATGCGGCTTTCTTT
>TRBJ2-4|few|TRBD2|TRBV6-6
CASSYGSGGGKNIQYF
TGTGCCAGCAGTTACGGTAGCGGGGGGGGAAAAAACATTCAGTACTTC
>TRBJ2-3|.|TRBD2|TRBV5-4
CASVAGGSSTDTQYF
TGTGCCAGCGTGGCGGGGGGCTCCAGCACAGATACGCAGTATTTT
>TRBJ2-7|few|.|TRBV20-1
CSPTPTRNYEQYF
TGCAGTCCGACCCCCACCCGGAACTACGAGCAGTACTTC